This T cell receptor (beta chain) was obtained from a study of T-cell memory formation after mild COVID-19. This CDR3 region has 14 residues. The germline V and J ends were trimmed by 5 bases and 0 bases, with 11 bases remaining between them. Germline V CDR1 and CDR2: MNHEY, SMNVEV (reference sequence). TCRdb called the 5' RACE reads again in MiXCR, with one record for every CDR3 protein. The table includes 350,000 to 500,000 distinct CDR3 sequences, 20% detected once. The chain links TRBV27 to TRBJ2-7; D not certain. The sequenced material came from PBMCs or a T cell subset sorted from them (not recorded which). This TCR was sampled from an adult woman who had mild COVID-19 (a few samples of this study predate the infection). Cell type and time point are not known. The CDR3 nucleotides read TGTGCCAGCAGTCCCTCGATCGCCTCCTACGAGCAGTACTTC. It codes for CASSPSIASYEQYF.